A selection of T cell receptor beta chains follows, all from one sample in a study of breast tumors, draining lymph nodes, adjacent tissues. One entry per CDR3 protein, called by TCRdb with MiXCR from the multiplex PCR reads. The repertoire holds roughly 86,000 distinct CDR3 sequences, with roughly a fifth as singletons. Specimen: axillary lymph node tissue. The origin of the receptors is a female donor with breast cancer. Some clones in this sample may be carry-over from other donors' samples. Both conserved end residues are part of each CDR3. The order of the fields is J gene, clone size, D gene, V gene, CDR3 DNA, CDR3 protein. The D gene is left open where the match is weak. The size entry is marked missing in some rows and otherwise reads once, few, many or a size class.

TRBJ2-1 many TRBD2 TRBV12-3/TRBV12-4 TGTGCCAGCAGTCCCCGCCCATTACTAGCGGGTAGAAGGGGCAATGAGCAGTTCTTC CASSPRPLLAGRRGNEQFF
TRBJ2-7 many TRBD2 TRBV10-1 TGCACACATCAGCGGGAGGTCCACGAGCAGTACTTC CTHQREVHEQYF
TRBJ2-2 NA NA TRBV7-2 TGTGCCAGCAGCTTCCGATTGAACACCGGGGAGCTGTTTTTT CASSFRLNTGELFF
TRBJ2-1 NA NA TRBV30 TGTGCCTGGAGTATTCTCGGGGACCGGCTCTTC CAWSILGDRLF
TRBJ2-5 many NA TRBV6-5 TGTGCCAGCAGTTACTCGAGGGGGTTGGGAGAGACCCAGTACTTC CASSYSRGLGETQYF
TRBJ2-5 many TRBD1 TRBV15 TGTGCCACCAGCAGAGGGACGGGACAGGGCGAGACCCAGTACTTC CATSRGTGQGETQYF
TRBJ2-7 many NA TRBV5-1 TGCGCCAGCAGCTTATATACCAACTCCGGCGAGCAGTACTTC CASSLYTNSGEQYF
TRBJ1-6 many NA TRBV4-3 TGCGCCAGCAGCCAATCCCGCGGGGGTTATAATTCACCCCTCCACTTT CASSQSRGGYNSPLHF
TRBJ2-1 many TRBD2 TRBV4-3 TGCGCCAGCAGCTATCAGAGCGGGATATACAATGAGCAGTTCTTC CASSYQSGIYNEQFF
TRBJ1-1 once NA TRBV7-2 TGTGCCAGCCGAACCCGTGGGACTGAAGCTTTCTTT CASRTRGTEAFF
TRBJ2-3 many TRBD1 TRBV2 TGTGCCAGCAGTGGGGACAGGGGTACAGATACGCAGTATTTT CASSGDRGTDTQYF
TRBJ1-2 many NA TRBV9 TGTGCCAGCACCAAAGATTGGTACCACTATGGCTACACCTTC CASTKDWYHYGYTF
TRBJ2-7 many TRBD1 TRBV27 TGTGCCAGCAGTTTAGGGCAGGGGGCCCACGAGCAGTACTTC CASSLGQGAHEQYF
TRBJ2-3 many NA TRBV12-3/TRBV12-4 TGTGCCAGCAGTTTCTACGTGCATACGCAGTATTTT CASSFYVHTQYF
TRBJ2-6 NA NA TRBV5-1 TGCGCCAGCAGCTTACCACCGGACCAAGGGTTAGTTTTTGCCGGGGCCAACGTCCTGACTTTC CASSLPPDQGLVFAGANVLTF
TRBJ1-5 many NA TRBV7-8 TGTGCCAGCAGCTTAGGCCGCCAGGCATCGAATAGCAATCAGCCCCAGCATTTT CASSLGRQASNSNQPQHF
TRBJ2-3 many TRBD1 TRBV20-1 TGCAGTGCTACCCCGGGACAGGGGGCAGATGGCGGGAACGGAGATACGCAGTATTTT CSATPGQGADGGNGDTQYF
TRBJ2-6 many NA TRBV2 NA CASILDRVTGANVLTF
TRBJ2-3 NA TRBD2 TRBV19 TGTGCCAGTAGTCCCTACCTAGCGGGAGTGGGAGATACGCAGTATTTT CASSPYLAGVGDTQYF
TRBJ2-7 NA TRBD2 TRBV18 TGTGCCAGCTCACCAGTCGGGGGGGCCTCGAGCGAGCAGTACTTC CASSPVGGASSEQYF
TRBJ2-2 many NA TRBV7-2 TGTGCCAGCAGTTTCGACAGGTACACCGGGGAGCTGTTTTTT CASSFDRYTGELFF
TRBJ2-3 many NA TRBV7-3 TGTGCCAGCAGCCTGGGACACGGCACAGATACGCAGTATTTT CASSLGHGTDTQYF
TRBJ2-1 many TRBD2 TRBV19 TGTGCCACCGTTCTCGGGACTAGCGGGTCCGGGGAGCAGTTCTTC CATVLGTSGSGEQFF
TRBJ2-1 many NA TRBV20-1 TGCAGCGGGGCCGAAAGCGGTTACAATGAGCAGTTCTTC CSGAESGYNEQFF
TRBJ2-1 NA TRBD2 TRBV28 TGTGCCATCAAGGTTCCGACTAGCGGGAGAGGGAATGAGCAGTTCTTC CAIKVPTSGRGNEQFF
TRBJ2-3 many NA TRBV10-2 TGCGCCAGCAGTGAGCATGGTAGGGGGACAGATACGCAGTATTTT CASSEHGRGTDTQYF
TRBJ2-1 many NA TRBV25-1 TGTGCCAGCAGTGAGGTCGGGCGGGCCGCCTTCTACAATGAGCAGTTCTTC CASSEVGRAAFYNEQFF
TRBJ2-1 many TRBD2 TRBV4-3 TGCGCCAGCAGCCAAGACCTAGCGGGAGTGGTAGGGCAGTTCTTC CASSQDLAGVVGQFF
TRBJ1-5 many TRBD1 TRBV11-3 TGTGCCAGCAGCTTAGCCCCCCACAGGGGAGGCAATCAGCCCCAGCATTTT CASSLAPHRGGNQPQHF
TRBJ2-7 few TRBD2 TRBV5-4 TGTGCCAGCAGCTTGGGGCACGCGGGAGGAACCTACGGGCAGTACTTC CASSLGHAGGTYGQYF
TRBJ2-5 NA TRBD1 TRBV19 TGTGCCAGTAGTTCTCCCGGGACAGGGGGTGAAGAGACCCAGTACTTC CASSSPGTGGEETQYF
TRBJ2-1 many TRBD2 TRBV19 TGTGCCAGTAACGGCGGGAGGAACGATGAGCAGTTCTTC CASNGGRNDEQFF
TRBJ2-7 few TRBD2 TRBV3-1 TGTGCCAGCAGCCAAGAATTCGGACTAGCGGCATACGAGCAGTACTTC CASSQEFGLAAYEQYF
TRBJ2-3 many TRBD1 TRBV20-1 TGCAGTGCTAGGGGGGGTTCGACAGGGGGTAGCACAGATACGCAGTATTTT CSARGGSTGGSTDTQYF
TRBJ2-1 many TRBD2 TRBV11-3 TGTGCCAGCAGCTTTTTACTAGCGGGTAACAATGAGCAGTTCTTC CASSFLLAGNNEQFF
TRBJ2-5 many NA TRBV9 TGTGCCAGCAGCGTAGCTGGGTCAGCCCAAGAGACCCAGTACTTC CASSVAGSAQETQYF
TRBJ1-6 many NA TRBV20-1 TGCAGTGCGGACTACCGTCGGGGGTCTAATTCACCCCTCCACTTT CSADYRRGSNSPLHF
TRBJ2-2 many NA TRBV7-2 TGTGCCAGCAGCCCCTTTTGGGGGGACACCGGGGAGCTGTTTTTT CASSPFWGDTGELFF
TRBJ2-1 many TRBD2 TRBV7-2 TGTGCCAGCAGCCCCCTGACTAGCGGAGTATGGTATGAGCAGTTCTTC CASSPLTSGVWYEQFF
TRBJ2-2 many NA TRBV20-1 TGCAGTGCCTGGGACGGAGACACCGGGGAGCTGTTTTTT CSAWDGDTGELFF
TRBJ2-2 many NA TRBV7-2 TGTGCCAGCAGCCAAGTCTCCTCGAACACCGGGGAGCTGTTTTTT CASSQVSSNTGELFF
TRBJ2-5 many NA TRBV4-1 TGCGCCAGCAGCCAAGGGTATACTAGGCAAGAGACCCAGTACTTC CASSQGYTRQETQYF
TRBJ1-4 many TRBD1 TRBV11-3 TGTGCCAGCAGCCGCCGTCAGGGGGTGGGTGAAGAAAAACTGTTTTTT CASSRRQGVGEEKLFF